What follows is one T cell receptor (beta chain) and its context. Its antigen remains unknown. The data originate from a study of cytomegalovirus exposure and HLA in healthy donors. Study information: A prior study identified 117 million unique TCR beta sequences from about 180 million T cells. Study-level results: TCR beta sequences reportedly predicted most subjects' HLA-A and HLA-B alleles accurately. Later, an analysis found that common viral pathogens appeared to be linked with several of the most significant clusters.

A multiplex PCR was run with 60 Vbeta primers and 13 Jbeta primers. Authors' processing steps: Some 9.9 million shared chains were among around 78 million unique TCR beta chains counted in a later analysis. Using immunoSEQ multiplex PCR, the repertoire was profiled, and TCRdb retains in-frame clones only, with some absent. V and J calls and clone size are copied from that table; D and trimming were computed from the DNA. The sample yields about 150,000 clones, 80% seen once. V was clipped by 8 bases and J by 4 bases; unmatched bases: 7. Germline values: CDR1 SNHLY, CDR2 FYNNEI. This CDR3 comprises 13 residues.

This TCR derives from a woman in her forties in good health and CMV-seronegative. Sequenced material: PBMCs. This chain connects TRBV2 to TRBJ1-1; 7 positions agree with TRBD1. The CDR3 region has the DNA TGTGCCAGCGGAAGGGACAGCTTCACTGAAGCTTTCTTT. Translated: CASGRDSFTEAFF.